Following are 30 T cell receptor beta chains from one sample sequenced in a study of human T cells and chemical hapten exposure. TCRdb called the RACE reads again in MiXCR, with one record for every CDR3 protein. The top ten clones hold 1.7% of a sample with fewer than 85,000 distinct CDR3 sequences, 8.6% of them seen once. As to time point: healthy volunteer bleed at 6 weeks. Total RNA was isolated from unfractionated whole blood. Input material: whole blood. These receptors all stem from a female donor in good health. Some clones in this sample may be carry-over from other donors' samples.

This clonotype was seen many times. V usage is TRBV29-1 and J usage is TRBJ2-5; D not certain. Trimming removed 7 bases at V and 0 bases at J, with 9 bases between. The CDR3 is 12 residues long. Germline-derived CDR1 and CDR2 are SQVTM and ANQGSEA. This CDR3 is CSARRYQETQYF. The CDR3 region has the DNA TGCAGCGCCCGACGGTACCAAGAGACCCAGTACTTC. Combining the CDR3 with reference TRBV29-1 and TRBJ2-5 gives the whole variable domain SAVISQKPSRDICQRGTSLTIQCQVDSQVTMMFWYRQQPGQSLTLIATANQGSEATYESGFVIDKFPISRPNLTFSTLTVSNMSPEDSSIYLCSARRYQETQYFGPGTRLLVL.

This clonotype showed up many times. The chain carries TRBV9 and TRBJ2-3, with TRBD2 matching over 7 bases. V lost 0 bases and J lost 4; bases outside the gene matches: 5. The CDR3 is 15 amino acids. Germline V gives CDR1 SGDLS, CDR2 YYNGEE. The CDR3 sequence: CASSVVGRVPDTQYF. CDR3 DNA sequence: TGTGCCAGCAGCGTAGTGGGGAGGGTCCCAGATACGCAGTATTTT.

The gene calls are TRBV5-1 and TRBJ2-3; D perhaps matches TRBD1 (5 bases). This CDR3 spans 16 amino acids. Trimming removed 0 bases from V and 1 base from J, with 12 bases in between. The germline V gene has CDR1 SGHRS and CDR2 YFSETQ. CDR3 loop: CASSLGQGHRTDTQYF. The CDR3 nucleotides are TGCGCCAGCAGCTTGGGCCAGGGCCATCGCACAGATACGCAGTATTTT.

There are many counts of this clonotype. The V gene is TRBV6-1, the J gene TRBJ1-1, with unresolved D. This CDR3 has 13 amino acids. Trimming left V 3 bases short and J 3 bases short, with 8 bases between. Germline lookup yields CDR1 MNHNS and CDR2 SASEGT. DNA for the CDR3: TGTGCCAGCAGTGACAGACCCCACACTGAAGCTTTCTTT. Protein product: CASSDRPHTEAFF.

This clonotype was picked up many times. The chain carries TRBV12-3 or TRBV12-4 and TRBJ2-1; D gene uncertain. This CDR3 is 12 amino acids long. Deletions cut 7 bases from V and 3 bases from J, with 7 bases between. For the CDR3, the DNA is TGTGCCAGCAAGAAGGACTACAATGAGCAGTTCTTC. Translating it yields CASKKDYNEQFF.

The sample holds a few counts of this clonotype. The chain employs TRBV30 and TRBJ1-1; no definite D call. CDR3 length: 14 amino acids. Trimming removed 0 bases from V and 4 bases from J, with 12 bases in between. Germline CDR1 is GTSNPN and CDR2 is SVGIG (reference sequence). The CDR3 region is CAWSVGVLGTEAFF. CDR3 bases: TGTGCCTGGAGTGTTGGGGTATTGGGCACTGAAGCTTTCTTT.

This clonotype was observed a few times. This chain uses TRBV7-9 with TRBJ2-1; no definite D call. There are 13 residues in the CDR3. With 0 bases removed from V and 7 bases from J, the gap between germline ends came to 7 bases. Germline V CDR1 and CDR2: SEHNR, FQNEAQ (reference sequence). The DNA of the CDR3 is TGTGCCAGCAGCTTAGCCTCGCGAAATGAGCAGTTCTTC. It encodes CASSLASRNEQFF.

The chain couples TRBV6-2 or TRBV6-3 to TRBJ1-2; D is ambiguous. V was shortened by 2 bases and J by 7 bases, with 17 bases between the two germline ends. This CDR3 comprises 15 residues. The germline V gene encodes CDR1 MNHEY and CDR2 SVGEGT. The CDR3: CASSYPAGEDGGYTF. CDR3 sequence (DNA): TGTGCCAGCAGTTACCCGGCCGGCGAGGATGGTGGCTACACCTTC.

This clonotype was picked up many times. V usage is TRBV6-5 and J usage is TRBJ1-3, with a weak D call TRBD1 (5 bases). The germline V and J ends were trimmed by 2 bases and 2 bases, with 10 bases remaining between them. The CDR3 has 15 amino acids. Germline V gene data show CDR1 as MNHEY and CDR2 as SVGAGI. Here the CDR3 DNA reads TGTGCCAGCAGTTACGCGCAGGGAGCTGGAAACACCATATATTTT. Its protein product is CASSYAQGAGNTIYF.

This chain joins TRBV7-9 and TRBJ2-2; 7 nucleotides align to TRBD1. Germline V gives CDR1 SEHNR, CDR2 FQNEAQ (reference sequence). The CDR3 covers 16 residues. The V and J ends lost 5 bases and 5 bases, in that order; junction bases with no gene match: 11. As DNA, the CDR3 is TGTGCCAGCAGCGCTCGGGGAAACAGGGGAACCGGGGAGCTGTTTTTT. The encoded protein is CASSARGNRGTGELFF.

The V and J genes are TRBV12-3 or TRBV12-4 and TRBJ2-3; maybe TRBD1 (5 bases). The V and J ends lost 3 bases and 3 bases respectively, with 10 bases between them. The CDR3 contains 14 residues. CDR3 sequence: CASSFARTTDTQYF. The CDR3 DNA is TGTGCCAGCAGTTTCGCCAGGACAACAGATACGCAGTATTTT.

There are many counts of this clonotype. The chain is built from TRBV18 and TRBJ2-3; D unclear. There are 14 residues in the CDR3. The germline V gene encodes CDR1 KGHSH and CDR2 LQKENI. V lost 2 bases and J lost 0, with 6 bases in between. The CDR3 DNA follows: TGTGCCAGCTCACCAACAGTAAGCACAGATACGCAGTATTTT. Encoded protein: CASSPTVSTDTQYF.

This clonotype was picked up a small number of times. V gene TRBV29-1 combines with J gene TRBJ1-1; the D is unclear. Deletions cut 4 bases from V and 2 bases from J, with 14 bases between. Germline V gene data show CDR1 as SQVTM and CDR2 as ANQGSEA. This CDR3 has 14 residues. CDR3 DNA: TGCAGCGTTGTGGCCTCCACCGGTAACACTGAAGCTTTCTTT. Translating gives CSVVASTGNTEAFF.

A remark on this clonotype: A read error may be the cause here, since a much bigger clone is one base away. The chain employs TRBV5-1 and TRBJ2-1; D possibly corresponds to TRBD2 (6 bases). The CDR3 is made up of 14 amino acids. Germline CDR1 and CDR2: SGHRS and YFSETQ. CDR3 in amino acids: CASSSSAGPGELFF. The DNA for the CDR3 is TGCGCCAGCAGCTCCTCGGCGGGGCCGGGGGAGCTGTTCTTC.

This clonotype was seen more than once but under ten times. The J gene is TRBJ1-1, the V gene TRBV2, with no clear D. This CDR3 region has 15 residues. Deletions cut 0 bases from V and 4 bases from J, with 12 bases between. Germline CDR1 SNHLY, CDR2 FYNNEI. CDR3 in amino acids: CASSEAFGLATEAFF. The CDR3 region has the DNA TGTGCCAGCAGTGAAGCATTTGGGTTGGCCACTGAAGCTTTCTTT. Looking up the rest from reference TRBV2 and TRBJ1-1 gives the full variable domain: EPEVTQTPSHQVTQMGQEVILRCVPISNHLYFYWYRQILGQKVEFLVSFYNNEISEKSEIFDDQFSVERPDGSNFTLKIRSTKLEDSAMYFCASSEAFGLATEAFFGQGTRLTVV.

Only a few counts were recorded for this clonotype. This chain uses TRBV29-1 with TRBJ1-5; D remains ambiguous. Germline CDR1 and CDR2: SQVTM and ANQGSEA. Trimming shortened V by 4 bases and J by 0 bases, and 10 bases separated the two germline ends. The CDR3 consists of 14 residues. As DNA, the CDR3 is TGCAGCGTTGTGGCGGGATATAGCAATCAGCCCCAGCATTTT. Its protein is CSVVAGYSNQPQHF.

CDR3 nucleotides: TGTGCCAGCAGCTTACCGGTGACAGGGGCCGGGTACAATGAGCAGTTCTTC. This translates into CASSLPVTGAGYNEQFF. V usage is TRBV7-2 and J usage is TRBJ2-1; TRBD1 matches 8 bases. Germline CDR1 is SGHTA and CDR2 is FQGNSA. CDR3 size: 17 residues. Unmatched junction bases numbered 10, after V lost 2 bases and J lost 4 bases. Drawing the rest from reference TRBV7-2 and TRBJ2-1, the complete variable domain is GAGVSQSPSNKVTEKGKDVELRCDPISGHTALYWYRQSLGQGLEFLIYFQGNSAPDKSGLPSDRFSAERTGGSVSTLTIQRTQQEDSAVYLCASSLPVTGAGYNEQFFGPGTRLTVL.

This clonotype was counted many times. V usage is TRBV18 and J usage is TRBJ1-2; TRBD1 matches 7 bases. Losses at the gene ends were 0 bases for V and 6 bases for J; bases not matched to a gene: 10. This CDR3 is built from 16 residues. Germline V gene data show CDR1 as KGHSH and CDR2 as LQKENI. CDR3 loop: CASSPPGQTEIHGYTF. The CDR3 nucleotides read TGTGCCAGCTCACCACCGGGACAGACGGAAATTCATGGCTACACCTTC.

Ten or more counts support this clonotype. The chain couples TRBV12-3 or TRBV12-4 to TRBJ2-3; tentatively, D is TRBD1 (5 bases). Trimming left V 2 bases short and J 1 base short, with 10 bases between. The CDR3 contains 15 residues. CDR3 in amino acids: CASSLLRTRTDTQYF. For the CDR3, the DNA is TGTGCCAGCAGTTTATTAAGGACACGCACAGATACGCAGTATTTT.

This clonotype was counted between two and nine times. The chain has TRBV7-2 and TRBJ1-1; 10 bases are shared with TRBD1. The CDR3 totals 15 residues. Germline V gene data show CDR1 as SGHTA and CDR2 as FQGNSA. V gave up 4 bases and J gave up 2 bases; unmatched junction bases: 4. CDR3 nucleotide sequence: TGTGCCAGCAGCTACCGACAGGGGGCCAACACTGAAGCTTTCTTT. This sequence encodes CASSYRQGANTEAFF.

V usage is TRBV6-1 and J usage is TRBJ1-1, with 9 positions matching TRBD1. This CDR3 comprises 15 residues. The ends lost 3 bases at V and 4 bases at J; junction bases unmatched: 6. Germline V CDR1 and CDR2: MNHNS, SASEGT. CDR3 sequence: CASSEGQGEGTEAFF. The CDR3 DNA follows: TGTGCCAGCAGTGAGGGACAGGGAGAAGGCACTGAAGCTTTCTTT.

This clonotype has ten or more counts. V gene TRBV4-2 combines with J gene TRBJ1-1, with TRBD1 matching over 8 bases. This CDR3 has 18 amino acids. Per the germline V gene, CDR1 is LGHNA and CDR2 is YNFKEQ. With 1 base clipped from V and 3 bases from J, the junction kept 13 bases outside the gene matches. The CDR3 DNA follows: TGTGCCAGCAGCCAAGTTCAGGGGGCGCAATCAATTTACACTGAAGCTTTCTTT. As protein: CASSQVQGAQSIYTEAFF.

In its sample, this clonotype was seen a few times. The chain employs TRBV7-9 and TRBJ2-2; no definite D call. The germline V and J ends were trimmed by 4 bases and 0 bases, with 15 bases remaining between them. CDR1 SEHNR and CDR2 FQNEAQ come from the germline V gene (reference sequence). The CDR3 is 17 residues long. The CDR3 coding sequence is TGTGCCAGCAGCTCCAACCCTGGGTCCACGAACACCGGGGAGCTGTTTTTT. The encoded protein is CASSSNPGSTNTGELFF.

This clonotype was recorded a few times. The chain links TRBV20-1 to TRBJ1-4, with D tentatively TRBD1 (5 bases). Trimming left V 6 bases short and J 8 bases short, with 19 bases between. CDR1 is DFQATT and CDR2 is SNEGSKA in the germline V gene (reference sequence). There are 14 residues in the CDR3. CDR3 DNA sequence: TGCAGTGCAGACCGTGCTGGGGCTGGGGAAAAACTGTTTTTT. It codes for CSADRAGAGEKLFF.

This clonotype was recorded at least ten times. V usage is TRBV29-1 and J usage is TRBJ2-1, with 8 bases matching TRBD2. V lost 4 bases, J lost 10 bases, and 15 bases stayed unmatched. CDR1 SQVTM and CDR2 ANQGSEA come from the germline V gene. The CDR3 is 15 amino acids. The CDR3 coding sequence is TGCAGCGTTGCGGGTCATAGCGTACGGGGGGGGGAGCAGTTCTTC. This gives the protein CSVAGHSVRGGEQFF.

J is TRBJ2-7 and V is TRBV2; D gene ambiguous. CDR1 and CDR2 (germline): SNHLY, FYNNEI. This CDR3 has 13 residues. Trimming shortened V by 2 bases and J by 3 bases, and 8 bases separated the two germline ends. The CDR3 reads CASSEKGLYEQYF. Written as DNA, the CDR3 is TGTGCCAGCAGTGAAAAGGGCCTCTACGAGCAGTACTTC.

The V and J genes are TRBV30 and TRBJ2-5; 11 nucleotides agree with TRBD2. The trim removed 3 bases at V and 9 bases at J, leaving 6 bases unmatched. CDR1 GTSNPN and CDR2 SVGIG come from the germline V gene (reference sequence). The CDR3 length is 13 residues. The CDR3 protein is CAWRTGTSGPQYF. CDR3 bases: TGTGCCTGGAGGACCGGGACTAGCGGTCCCCAGTACTTC.

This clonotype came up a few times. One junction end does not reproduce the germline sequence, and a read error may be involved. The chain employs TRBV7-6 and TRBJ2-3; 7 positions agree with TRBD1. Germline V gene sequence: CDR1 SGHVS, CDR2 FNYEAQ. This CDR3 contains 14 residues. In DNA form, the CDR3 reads TGTGTCAGCAGCCCCGGGACAGAGACAGATACGCAGTATTTT. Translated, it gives CVSSPGTETDTQYF.

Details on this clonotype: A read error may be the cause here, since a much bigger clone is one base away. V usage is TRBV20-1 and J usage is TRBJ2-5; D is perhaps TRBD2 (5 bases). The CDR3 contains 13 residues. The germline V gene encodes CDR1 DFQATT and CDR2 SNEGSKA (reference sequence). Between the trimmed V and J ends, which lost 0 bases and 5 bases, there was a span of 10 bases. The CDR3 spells CSARDGSSETQYF. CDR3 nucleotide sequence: TGCAGTGCTAGAGATGGGAGTAGCGAGACCCAGTACTTC.

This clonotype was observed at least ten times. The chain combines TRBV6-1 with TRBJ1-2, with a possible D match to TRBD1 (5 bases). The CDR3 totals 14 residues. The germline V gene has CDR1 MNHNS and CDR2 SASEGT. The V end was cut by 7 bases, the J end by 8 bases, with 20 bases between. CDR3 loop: CASTLKPGLGGYTF. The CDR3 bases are TGTGCCAGCACCCTGAAACCGGGGCTAGGAGGCTACACCTTC.